This TCR beta chain was identified in a study of T-cell reconstitution after alpha-beta-depleted transplantation in children. Whole-study findings and limits: Surviving recipient T cells and thymic progenitors underlay high day-60 TCRbeta diversity in some patients. Roughly two months post-transplant, alpha-beta T cells reportedly originated from several hundred graft clones that had expanded.

Germline CDR1 MGHDK, CDR2 SYGVNS. There are 19 residues in the CDR3. V trimming: 0 bases; J trimming: 10 bases; junction bases outside the gene matches: 17. Unique molecular identifiers were used to barcode this TCRbeta library. TCRdb itself ran the PCR reads through MiXCR, one entry per CDR3 protein. The sample yields 550,000 to 800,000 distinct CDR3 sequences, around 14% seen once. About this clonotype: The antigen is unknown.

The receptor's source is a girl under 10 years old with congenital amegakaryocytic thrombocytopenia, due to receive a stem cell transplant. The sequences come from PBMCs, collected before TCRalphabeta/CD19-depleted stem cell transplant. The chain carries TRBV25-1 and TRBJ2-1, with 11 bases lining up with TRBD2. The CDR3 nucleotides are TGTGCCAGCAGTGAATATAGTCTCGTCGTAGCGGGAGGGCCAGCCGAGCAGTTCTTC. Residues: CASSEYSLVVAGGPAEQFF.